This entry lists 27 T cell receptor beta chains sequenced from one sample in a study of regulatory T cells in long-lasting Graves disease. CDR3-region Arm-PCR and iRepertoire HTBI primers produced the TCR beta libraries. Via MiXCR, TCRdb re-called the multiplex PCR reads, giving one row per CDR3 protein. This table has hundreds of thousands of distinct CDR3 sequences, over 15% appearing once. This sample's time point: newly diagnosed GD, antithyroid drugs for less than 3 months. The TCR library was made from RNA extracted from PBMCs. These same data were also listed under a study on T cells in Graves' hyperthyroidism and ophthalmopathy.

This material consisted of peripheral blood mononuclear cells (PBMCs), taken at new diagnosis, from a patient treated with antithyroid drugs. Source of these receptors: a woman aged 25 to 39 with Graves disease.

J is TRBJ2-1 and V is TRBV29-1; unclear D gene. V lost 5 bases to trimming and J lost 3 bases, with 14 bases between them. There are 14 residues in the CDR3. Germline V gives CDR1 SQVTM, CDR2 ANQGSEA. The CDR3 spells CSVSQSGFYNEQFF. The DNA for the CDR3 is TGCAGCGTTTCCCAATCGGGTTTCTACAATGAGCAGTTCTTC.

The chain uses TRBV20-1 and TRBJ2-1; TRBD2 matches at 8 bases. CDR1 is DFQATT, CDR2 SNEGSKA, per germline (reference sequence). The CDR3 sequence is 13 residues long. J was trimmed by 6 bases and V by 6 bases; bases with no gene match: 7. The CDR3 protein is CSAQGLVVNEQFF. In DNA, the CDR3 is TGCAGTGCGCAGGGACTAGTCGTCAATGAGCAGTTCTTC.

In its sample, this clonotype was seen a few times. This sequence may be a read error, since a much larger clone differs from it by one base. The chain links TRBV5-8 to TRBJ2-3; D possibly corresponds to TRBD2 (6 bases). Trimming took off 4 bases at V and 4 bases at J, with 19 bases between the two ends. Germline V gives CDR1 SGHTS, CDR2 YDEGEE. This CDR3 comprises 16 residues. CDR3 DNA sequence: TGTGCCAGCAGCCCGGGGACGGGAGCTTCGTCAGATACGCAGTATTTT. The encoded protein is CASSPGTGASSDTQYF.

A remark on this clonotype: A much more abundant neighbour one base away suggests this may be a read error. V gene TRBV25-1 combines with J gene TRBJ2-1; TRBD2 aligns across 8 bases. This CDR3 comprises 16 residues. V gave up 1 base and J gave up 10 bases; unmatched junction bases: 12. CDR1 is MGHDK and CDR2 is SYGVNS in the germline V gene. In DNA, the CDR3 is TGTGCCAGCAGTGAATGGAGCGGGAGAGGGCCTGACGAGCAGTTCTTC. It encodes CASSEWSGRGPDEQFF.

Details on this clonotype: This may be a read error, as it is one base from a much larger clone. This chain connects TRBV11-2 to TRBJ2-1; D is undetermined. The CDR3 extends over 16 amino acids. Trimming removed 5 bases from V and 9 bases from J, with 23 bases in between. Germline-derived CDR1 and CDR2 are SGHAT and FQNNGV. CDR3: CASSETAGVIMLEQFF. Written as DNA, the CDR3 is TGTGCCAGCAGCGAGACCGCCGGAGTCATCATGCTTGAGCAGTTCTTC.

The table lists this clonotype with many counts. The chain is built from TRBV28 and TRBJ2-7, with D perhaps given as TRBD1 or TRBD2 (5 bases each). CDR1 MDHEN and CDR2 SYDVKM come from the germline V gene. This CDR3 spans 16 amino acids. V lost 5 bases, J lost 1 base, and 18 bases lay in between. The CDR3 reads CASSAAGQGDSYEQYF. CDR3 coding DNA: TGTGCCAGCAGTGCCGCAGGGCAGGGAGATTCCTACGAGCAGTACTTC.

This clonotype was seen once. The V call is TRBV4-3, the J call TRBJ1-1; D gene uncertain. The CDR3 is 15 residues long. Trimming pared 1 base from V and 1 base from J, leaving 10 bases between. The germline gives CDR1 LGHNA, CDR2 YSLEER. CDR3 DNA sequence: TGCGCCAGCAGCCAAGGGTGGTCAAAGAACACTGAAGCTTTCTTT. It yields the protein CASSQGWSKNTEAFF.

The table lists this clonotype with many counts. This chain joins TRBV2 and TRBJ2-5, with a weak D call TRBD2 (5 bases). Trimming cost V 11 bases and J 0 bases, with 16 bases left between them. This CDR3 contains 14 residues. Germline CDR1 is SNHLY and CDR2 is FYNNEI. The CDR3 bases are TGTGCCGGCTCACCTCGGGATTACCAAGAGACCCAGTACTTC. Its translation: CAGSPRDYQETQYF.

This clonotype has a count of ten or more. The V gene is TRBV10-2, the J gene TRBJ2-3; 13 bases match TRBD2. Germline V gene data show CDR1 as WSHSY and CDR2 as SAAADI. The CDR3 contains 16 residues. The V segment lost 1 base and the J segment 5 bases; nucleotides outside the gene matches: 3. For the CDR3, the DNA is TGCGCCAGCAGTGAGTGGACTAGCGGGAGAGGAGATACGCAGTATTTT. Residues: CASSEWTSGRGDTQYF.

This clonotype was recorded many times. J is TRBJ2-7 and V is TRBV6-1; tentative D call: TRBD2 (5 bases). The CDR3 runs to 15 residues. From germline, CDR1 is MNHNS and CDR2 SASEGT. The ends were cut back, 7 bases at V and 2 bases at J, with 18 bases in the middle. The CDR3 nucleotides read TGTGCCAGCAAGCTCAGGACTGGAGTTACCTACGAGCAGTACTTC. Its translation is CASKLRTGVTYEQYF.

This rearrangement joins TRBV20-1 to TRBJ2-1; maybe TRBD1 (5 bases). This CDR3 is built from 15 residues. Trimming removed 5 bases from V and 0 bases from J, with 14 bases in between. CDR1 is DFQATT and CDR2 is SNEGSKA in the germline V gene (reference sequence). Here the CDR3 reads CSAPRTGYSYNEQFF. CDR3 nucleotides: TGCAGTGCTCCTCGTACAGGATACTCCTACAATGAGCAGTTCTTC.

This clonotype is a singleton in its sample. A read error may be the cause here, since a much bigger clone is one base away. V usage is TRBV7-9 and J usage is TRBJ2-7; possible D gene TRBD2, 6 bases. The V gene's germline CDR1 is SEHNR and CDR2 FQNEAQ (reference sequence). The CDR3 is 14 amino acids. DNA of the CDR3: TGTGCCAGCAGCGCGCAAGGGGAGGTCTACGAGCAGTGCTTC. This translates into CASSAQGEVYEQCF.

J is TRBJ1-4 and V is TRBV4-2; D ambiguous. There are 16 residues in the CDR3. The germline V gene encodes CDR1 LGHNA and CDR2 YNFKEQ. V was cut by 4 bases and J by 6 bases, with 18 bases left in between. The CDR3 region has the DNA TGTGCCAGCAGCCCCCCTAGTGAGGGCGTCGATGAAAAACTGTTTTTT. Protein product: CASSPPSEGVDEKLFF.

This clonotype was seen repeatedly, ten times or more. The J gene is TRBJ2-7, the V gene TRBV20-1; 12 bases are shared with TRBD2. V was pared by 4 bases and J by 2 bases, with 3 bases of the junction left unmatched. CDR3 length: 14 residues. Germline V gene lookup returns CDR1 DFQATT and CDR2 SNEGSKA (reference sequence). The CDR3 spells CSATTSGRPYEQYF. The CDR3 DNA reads TGCAGTGCTACGACTAGCGGGAGACCCTACGAGCAGTACTTC.

This clonotype appeared many times. V gene TRBV2 combines with J gene TRBJ2-2; 11 bases map to TRBD2. The CDR3 contains 17 residues. Germline CDR1 and CDR2: SNHLY and FYNNEI. The junction had 8 bases not matched to a gene; V was cut back by 6 bases and J by 2 bases. In DNA, the CDR3 is TGTGCCAGCAGCGTTACTAGCGGGAGCTTAAACACCGGGGAGCTGTTTTTT. This gives the protein CASSVTSGSLNTGELFF. Complete variable domain (other parts from reference TRBV2 and TRBJ2-2): EPEVTQTPSHQVTQMGQEVILRCVPISNHLYFYWYRQILGQKVEFLVSFYNNEISEKSEIFDDQFSVERPDGSNFTLKIRSTKLEDSAMYFCASSVTSGSLNTGELFFGEGSRLTVL.

To note about this clonotype: This likely stems from a read error, as it lies one base from a far larger clone. This rearrangement joins TRBV27 to TRBJ2-5; D gene uncertain. The CDR3 runs to 13 residues. Trimming took off 5 bases at V and 11 bases at J, with 18 bases between the two ends. Germline lookup yields CDR1 MNHEY and CDR2 SMNVEV (reference sequence). The CDR3 region has the DNA TGTGCCAGCAGTGCTGTCTCCTACAATGAGCAGTACTTC. It codes for CASSAVSYNEQYF.

The V and J genes are TRBV10-3 and TRBJ2-5; D is perhaps TRBD2 (6 bases). The length of the CDR3 is 14 residues. The germline CDR1 and CDR2 sequences are ENHRY and SYGVKD. V lost 7 bases to trimming and J lost 0 bases, with 12 bases between them. CDR3 protein: CAITRDLDQETQYF. In DNA form, the CDR3 reads TGTGCCATCACGAGGGACTTGGACCAAGAGACCCAGTACTTC.

Many counts were recorded for this clonotype. The chain uses TRBV19 and TRBJ1-2; D is unclear. The germline CDR1 and CDR2 sequences are LNHDA and SQIVND (reference sequence). CDR3 size: 14 residues. The ends were cut back, 6 bases at V and 4 bases at J, with 15 bases in the middle. In nucleotides, the CDR3 is TGTGCCAGTAGGAAGGAACTCATCCCCTATGGCTACACCTTC. This gives the protein CASRKELIPYGYTF.

This chain connects TRBV19 to TRBJ2-7; D remains ambiguous. Per germline, CDR1 LNHDA and CDR2 SQIVND (reference sequence). The CDR3 totals 14 residues. Between the trimmed V and J ends, which lost 2 bases and 2 bases, there was a span of 10 bases. In DNA form, the CDR3 reads TGTGCCAGTAGTATAACCATCGGAACCTACGAGCAGTACTTC. Encoded protein: CASSITIGTYEQYF.

This clonotype was counted ten times or more. The rearrangement joins TRBV24-1 to TRBJ2-2; 7 positions agree with TRBD1. V gave up 5 bases and J gave up 7 bases; unmatched junction bases: 9. This CDR3 contains 15 residues. The V gene's germline CDR1 is KGHDR and CDR2 SFDVKD. CDR3 nucleotide sequence: TGTGCCACCAGTGGGATCGACAGGGCGCGCGGGGAGCTGTTTTTT. It translates to CATSGIDRARGELFF.

Notes on this clonotype: With only one base between it and a far larger clone, this is likely a read error. V usage is TRBV7-9 and J usage is TRBJ2-4; 9 bases are a match to TRBD2. The CDR3 consists of 14 residues. Germline V CDR1 and CDR2: SEHNR, FQNEAQ (reference sequence). This chain's CDR3 is CASSLEGTSIQQLF. Here the CDR3 DNA reads TGTGCCAGCAGCTTAGAGGGGACTAGCATACAGCAGCTCTTC.

This clonotype showed up just a few times. The rearrangement uses TRBV25-1 and TRBJ2-5; D remains unclear. The CDR3 is made up of 14 amino acids. Germline CDR1 MGHDK, CDR2 SYGVNS. The V end lost 4 bases, the J end lost 0 bases, and 9 bases lay between the germline ends. In DNA, the CDR3 is TGTGCCAGCAGTGTTTCTCTGTACCAAGAGACCCAGTACTTC. Amino acid sequence: CASSVSLYQETQYF.

The chain couples TRBV28 to TRBJ1-5; D is possibly TRBD1 (5 bases). V was clipped by 3 bases and J by 2 bases, with 17 bases between them. Per the germline V gene, CDR1 is MDHEN and CDR2 is SYDVKM. The CDR3 consists of 17 residues. As DNA, the CDR3 is TGTGCCAGCAGTTTTTCGGTCCGGGGGGACCGCAATCAGCCCCAGCATTTT. Its translation is CASSFSVRGDRNQPQHF. The full variable domain, rest sourced from reference TRBV28 and TRBJ1-5, is DVKVTQSSRYLVKRTGEKVFLECVQDMDHENMFWYRQDPGLGLRLIYFSYDVKMKEKGDIPEGYSVSREKKERFSLILESASTNQTSMYLCASSFSVRGDRNQPQHFGDGTRLSIL.

The chain is built from TRBV7-9 and TRBJ2-2; D perhaps matches TRBD2 (5 bases). Between the trimmed V and J ends, which lost 3 bases and 5 bases, there was a span of 10 bases. The CDR3 contains 14 residues. Germline V gives CDR1 SEHNR, CDR2 FQNEAQ (reference sequence). CDR3 residues: CASSFGRGTGELFF. In DNA form, the CDR3 reads TGTGCCAGCAGCTTCGGACGGGGAACCGGGGAGCTGTTTTTT.

This clonotype was found a few times. The chain uses TRBV4-1 and TRBJ2-3; D is unresolved. CDR1 is MGHRA and CDR2 is YSYEKL in the germline V gene. V gave up 0 bases and J gave up 0 bases, with 13 bases separating them. The CDR3 has 17 amino acids. In DNA form, the CDR3 reads TGCGCCAGCAGCCAAGATCTGGCACCCGCTAGCACAGATACGCAGTATTTT. Translation gives CASSQDLAPASTDTQYF.

Details on this clonotype: A much bigger clone sits one base away, suggesting this may be a read error. Written as DNA, the CDR3 is TGTGCCAGCAGTCACTATGGGACAGACTATGGCTACACCTTC. Translated: CASSHYGTDYGYTF. The chain has TRBV6-5 and TRBJ1-2; 7 nucleotides match TRBD1. The length of the CDR3 is 14 residues. The J segment lost 3 bases and the V segment lost 5 bases, leaving 6 bases of the junction unmatched. Germline CDR1 and CDR2: MNHEY and SVGAGI.

V gene TRBV7-9 combines with J gene TRBJ2-2; D might be TRBD2 (6 bases). The V gene lost 4 bases and the J gene lost 4 bases, with 10 bases spanning the gap. Germline V gives CDR1 SEHNR, CDR2 FQNEAQ (reference sequence). The CDR3 is made up of 14 amino acids. CDR3: CASSSPGGTGELFF. CDR3 in DNA: TGTGCCAGCAGCTCGCCCGGGGGCACCGGGGAGCTGTTTTTT.